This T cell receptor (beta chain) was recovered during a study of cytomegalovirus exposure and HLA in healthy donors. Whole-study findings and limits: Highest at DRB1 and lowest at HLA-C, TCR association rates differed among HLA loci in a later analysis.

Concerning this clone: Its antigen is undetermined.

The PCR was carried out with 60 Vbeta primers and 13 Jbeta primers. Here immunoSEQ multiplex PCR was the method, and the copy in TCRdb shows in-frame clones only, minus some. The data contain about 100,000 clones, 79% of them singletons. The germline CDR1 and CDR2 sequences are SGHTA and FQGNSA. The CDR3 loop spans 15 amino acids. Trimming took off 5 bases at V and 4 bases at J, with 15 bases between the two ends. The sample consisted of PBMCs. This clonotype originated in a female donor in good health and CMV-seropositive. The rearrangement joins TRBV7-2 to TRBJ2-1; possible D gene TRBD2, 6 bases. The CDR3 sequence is CASSKGGTLYNEQFF. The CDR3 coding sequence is TGTGCCAGCAGCAAAGGAGGGACTCTTTACAATGAGCAGTTCTTC.